The T cell receptor beta chain described here comes from a study of graft-versus-host responses after intestinal transplantation. The wider study: Recipients underwent multivisceral, liver-intestinal, or isolated intestinal transplants. Anti-thymocyte globulin was used for induction in all recipients, who then took tacrolimus and steroids for approximately 3 years. Study outcomes and limitations: An association linked early post-transplant HvG declines with peak circulating GvH clone levels. Individuals who had graft-donor T cell macrochimerism had allografts that showed high graft-versus-host to host-versus-graft clonal ratios.

On this clone: Its antigen is as yet unknown.

Germline CDR1 MNHNS, CDR2 SASEGT. V gave up 8 bases and J gave up 14 bases, with 22 bases separating them. The length of the CDR3 is 13 residues. Repertoires were generated with immunoSEQ multiplex PCR, while TCRdb's copy carries only in-frame clones and drops some. The data show 99,000 or so clones, less than 95% seen once. This material consisted of unstimulated CD8+ T cells sorted from spleen or lymph node cells, taken before transplant. This sequence originates from a human donor who was the organ donor for an intestinal transplant. V gene TRBV6-1 combines with J gene TRBJ2-1; TRBD1 is a possible D gene (6 bases). The CDR3 here is CASYPGANLSKFF. CDR3 DNA sequence: TGTGCCAGCTACCCAGGGGCGAATTTAAGTAAGTTCTTC.